The clone carrying this T cell receptor (beta chain) was observed a handful of times. These data originate in a study of T-cell reconstitution after alpha-beta-depleted transplantation in children. Germline V gives CDR1 SEHNR, CDR2 FQNEAQ (reference sequence). The CDR3 spans 12 residues. Unique molecular identifiers tagged the TCRbeta library. TCRdb used MiXCR to reprocess the PCR reads, holding one entry per CDR3 protein. The table includes 330,000 or so distinct CDR3 sequences, over 9% detected once. The specimen was PBMCs from the stem cell graft donor, collected from the stem cell graft. This TCR came from a human donor who donated a stem cell graft to a child with acute lymphoblastic leukemia. The chain employs TRBV7-9 and TRBJ2-1; D ambiguous. CDR3 sequence: CFVDSSYNEQFF. The CDR3 DNA is TGTTTCGTAGATTCCTCCTACAATGAGCAGTTCTTC.